These T cell receptor beta chains were read from a single sample in a study of cytomegalovirus exposure and HLA in healthy donors. Profiling relied on immunoSEQ multiplex PCR, and the TCRdb table lists in-frame clones only, not all of them. Of more than 150,000 clones listed, 70% to 80% are singletons. Sequenced input: PBMCs. Receptors originate from a male donor in good health and CMV-seronegative. Each CDR3 is given with its conserved first and last residue. D genes are given only for firm matches. Clone size appears in some rows only: once, few, many, or a class for an expanded clone.

>TRBJ1-4|TRBD1|.|TRBV2
CASSLGQARNEKLFF
TGTGCCAGCAGCTTAGGACAGGCCCGTAATGAAAAACTGTTTTTT
>TRBJ1-3|TRBD1|.|TRBV11-2
CASSQTGGNTIYF
TGTGCCAGCAGCCAGACAGGGGGAAACACCATATATTTT
>TRBJ1-2|TRBD1|.|TRBV7-2
CASSLDRGGYTF
TGTGCCAGCAGCTTAGACAGGGGTGGCTACACCTTC
>TRBJ1-1|TRBD1|.|TRBV28
CASRRDSLNTEAFF
TGTGCCAGCAGACGGGACAGCCTGAACACTGAAGCTTTCTTT
>TRBJ2-5|TRBD1|.|TRBV7-2
CASSQTGTAKETQYF
TGTGCCAGCAGCCAAACCGGGACAGCAAAAGAGACCCAGTACTTC
>TRBJ2-6|TRBD1|.|TRBV6-5
CASTLTGAGANVLTF
TGTGCCAGCACTCTGACAGGGGCGGGGGCCAACGTCCTGACTTTC
>TRBJ1-1|.|.|TRBV2
CASRTGRLMNTEAFF
TGTGCCAGCAGGACAGGACGACTTATGAACACTGAAGCTTTCTTT
>TRBJ2-2|TRBD1|.|TRBV5-4
CASSLPGGAGELFF
TGTGCCAGCAGCTTGCCAGGGGGAGCCGGGGAGCTGTTTTTT
>TRBJ1-2|TRBD1|.|TRBV4-2
CASSQGIGQGVEGYTF
TGTGCCAGCAGCCAAGGTATAGGACAGGGGGTCGAAGGCTACACCTTC
>TRBJ2-1|.|.|TRBV28
CASTQNNEQFF
TGTGCCAGCACACAGAACAATGAGCAGTTCTTC
>TRBJ2-7|.|.|TRBV11-2
CASSEQGDSSYEQYF
TGTGCCAGCAGCGAACAGGGTGATAGCTCCTACGAGCAGTACTTC
>TRBJ2-2|.|few|TRBV5-1
CASSQVDYKPNTGELFF
TGCGCCAGCAGCCAGGTGGATTACAAACCTAACACCGGGGAGCTGTTTTTT
>TRBJ2-1|.|.|TRBV11-2
CASSSIPRDTYNEQFF
TGTGCCAGCAGCTCGATTCCCCGGGACACCTACAATGAGCAGTTCTTC
>TRBJ2-2|TRBD2|.|TRBV4-2
CASSPRNSGRAGELFF
TGTGCCAGCAGCCCAAGGAATAGCGGGAGGGCCGGGGAGCTGTTTTTT
>TRBJ1-3|.|.|TRBV4-3
CASSQDLRSRQGSISGNTIYF
TGCGCCAGCAGCCAAGATCTCCGGAGTAGGCAGGGGTCCATCTCTGGAAACACCATATATTTT
>TRBJ1-2|.|.|TRBV4-3
CASSQGAQVNYGYTF
TGCGCCAGCAGCCAAGGAGCACAGGTCAACTATGGCTACACCTTC
>TRBJ1-1|TRBD1|few|TRBV6-1
CASSFLTGEAFF
TGTGCCAGCAGTTTTTTGACAGGGGAAGCTTTCTTT
>TRBJ2-7|.|.|TRBV5-1
CASSLEVGRDEQYF
TGCGCCAGCAGCTTGGAGGTGGGGCGCGACGAGCAGTACTTC